This record looks at one T cell receptor (beta chain) sequence and its context. Its antigen remains unidentified. The sample is drawn from a study of T cell responses to AZD1222 COVID-19 vaccine. Points from the study as a whole: Only a handful of AZD1222 recipients were seropositive at baseline. Spike-specific TCR depth and breadth grew after two AZD1222 doses. Regions 160-218 and 743-854 held dominance among vaccine-associated CD4 TCRs, which spanned spike.

TCRdb keeps only in-frame clones here, not all; method: immunoSEQ multiplex PCR. The data contain 150,000 to 200,000 clones, 90% to 95% of them singletons. Germline CDR1 GTSNPN, CDR2 SVGIG (reference sequence). The CDR3 totals 14 residues. Trimming took 3 bases from V and 6 from J; bases not matched to a gene: 8. Sequenced here: peripheral blood, sampled 28 days after the second AZD1222 dose. The source is an adult who received the AZD1222 COVID-19 vaccine. The chain is built from TRBV30 and TRBJ1-2; 9 bases are shared with TRBD1. CDR3 protein: CAWSPTGGRDGYTF. The CDR3 DNA sequence: TGTGCCTGGAGCCCTACAGGGGGCAGAGATGGCTACACCTTC.